The clone carrying this T cell receptor beta chain was seen a few times. Its specificity is unknown. Axillary draining lymph nodes of breast cancer patients supplied the node samples. The sample originates from a study of breast tumors, draining lymph nodes, adjacent tissues. TCRdb used MiXCR to reprocess the multiplex PCR reads, holding one entry per CDR3 protein. This table has approximately 280,000 distinct CDR3 sequences, 30% appearing once. Study-wide findings and caveats: Luminal-like breast cancer showed significantly higher tumor–nontumor repertoire similarity than basal-like. Tumor TCR diversity was below lymph nodes but above nontumor tissue. Data only fit, rather than demonstrated, lymph node origin of most tumor T cells. Data fit most tumor T cells coming from lymph node, expanding in tumor.

The CDR3 extends over 11 amino acids. V was trimmed by 9 bases and J by 0 bases, leaving 5 bases between them. Germline CDR1 reads MNHEY; CDR2 reads SVGAGI. The sample comprised axillary lymph node tissue. The receptor was derived from a female donor with breast cancer. Some clones in this sample may be carry-over from other donors' samples. The chain carries TRBV6-5 and TRBJ1-2; no clear D gene. CDR3 residues: CASRANYGYTF. DNA for the CDR3: TGTGCCAGTAGAGCTAACTATGGCTACACCTTC.